One and the same sample provided the 9 T cell receptor beta chains below, sequenced in a study of T cell changes during pregnancy in multiple sclerosis. Sequencing was performed with immunoSEQ multiplex PCR; in TCRdb, only in-frame clones are kept and a portion is missing. The table has roughly 38,000 clones, 88% seen once. Sequenced here: CD4+ T cells from peripheral blood mononuclear cells, sampled before pregnancy. The receptors were sampled from a female donor with multiple sclerosis, enrolled in a pregnancy study.

V and J are TRBV5-1 and TRBJ2-1; TRBD2 matches at 8 bases. CDR1 is SGHRS, CDR2 YFSETQ, per germline. The V segment lost 5 bases and the J segment 4 bases; nucleotides outside the gene matches: 8. This CDR3 comprises 15 residues. The CDR3 coding sequence is TGCGCCAGCAGGTTAACTAGCGGAGTATACAATGAGCAGTTCTTC. Protein sequence: CASRLTSGVYNEQFF.

This clone occurred once. The rearrangement joins TRBV7-3 to TRBJ2-2; 12 nucleotides agree with TRBD2. Germline trimming cut 4 bases from V and 6 bases from J; bases unmatched to any gene: 3. CDR1 is SGHTA, CDR2 FQGTGA, per germline. This CDR3 is 15 amino acids long. The CDR3: CASSSGTSGPGELFF. In DNA form, the CDR3 reads TGTGCCAGCAGCTCCGGGACTAGCGGGCCCGGGGAGCTGTTTTTT.

The chain employs TRBV11-3 and TRBJ2-5; 10 nucleotides match TRBD2. V trimming: 3 bases; J trimming: 3 bases; junction bases outside the gene matches: 4. The CDR3 spans 15 residues. From germline, CDR1 is SGHNT and CDR2 YENEEA. CDR3 DNA sequence: TGTGCCAGCAGCTTGCGTACTAGCGGGGAAGAGACCCAGTACTTC. It is translated as CASSLRTSGEETQYF.

The rearrangement joins TRBV11-2 to TRBJ2-3, with 10 bases matching TRBD2. V was pared by 2 bases and J by 2 bases, with 1 base of the junction left unmatched. This CDR3 has 15 amino acids. In germline, CDR1 is SGHAT, CDR2 FQNNGV. As DNA, the CDR3 is TGTGCCAGCAGCTTACTAGCGGGGGACACAGATACGCAGTATTTT. Translating gives CASSLLAGDTDTQYF. The complete variable domain, with remaining parts taken from reference TRBV11-2 and TRBJ2-3, reads EAGVAQSPRYKIIEKRQSVAFWCNPISGHATLYWYQQILGQGPKLLIQFQNNGVVDDSQLPKDRFSAERLKGVDSTLKIQPAKLEDSAVYLCASSLLAGDTDTQYFGPGTRLTVL.

This clone appeared a few times. The chain employs TRBV28 and TRBJ1-2, with D possibly TRBD1 on 5 matching bases. V was cut by 6 bases and J by 5 bases, with 10 bases left in between. Germline CDR1 and CDR2: MDHEN and SYDVKM. This CDR3 spans 12 amino acids. CDR3 sequence: CASSLGGYGYTF. In DNA form, the CDR3 reads TGTGCCAGCAGCCTCGGGGGTTATGGCTACACCTTC.

V is TRBV5-1 and J is TRBJ2-5, with TRBD2 matching over 10 bases. The trim removed 0 bases at V and 2 bases at J, leaving 4 bases unmatched. CDR1 and CDR2 (germline): SGHRS, YFSETQ. The CDR3 is made up of 16 amino acids. CDR3 coding DNA: TGCGCCAGCAGCTTGGGTGGGACTAGCGCACAAGAGACCCAGTACTTC. Translation: CASSLGGTSAQETQYF.

The CDR3 loop is CASSRGGSSTDTQYF. The CDR3 DNA is TGTGCCAGCAGCCGAGGGGGTTCTAGCACAGATACGCAGTATTTT. The chain joins TRBV11-3 to TRBJ2-3, with D perhaps matching TRBD1 (6 bases). The V end was cut by 5 bases, the J end by 0 bases, with 12 bases between. Looked up from germline, CDR1 is SGHNT and CDR2 is YENEEA. The CDR3 contains 15 residues.

Comments on this clone: Other DNA sequences in the same sample also yield this CDR3. V gene TRBV18 combines with J gene TRBJ2-5; 7 bases agree with TRBD1. This CDR3 contains 13 residues. Looked up from germline, CDR1 is KGHSH and CDR2 is LQKENI. The V segment lost 3 bases and the J segment 2 bases; nucleotides outside the gene matches: 0. CDR3 nucleotide sequence: TGTGCCAGCTCACCGGGACAGCAAGAGACCCAGTACTTC. Its translation: CASSPGQQETQYF.

The V call is TRBV10-1, the J call TRBJ1-3; unclear D gene. Germline V CDR1 and CDR2: WNHNN, SYGVQD (reference sequence). This CDR3 contains 15 residues. V was trimmed by 3 bases and J by 4 bases, leaving 13 bases between them. DNA of the CDR3: TGCGCCAGCAGTGAATCGGGGTCGGGCGGAAACACCATATATTTT. Protein product: CASSESGSGGNTIYF.